This T cell receptor (beta chain) appears in the sequencing data of a study of neoadjuvant nivolumab and ipilimumab in lung cancer. General observations from the study: Resected-tumor TCR richness correlated positively with pretherapy blood richness. TCR clonality did not significantly correlate with pathologic tumor regression. TCR receptors were sequenced in few samples.

The table came from immunoSEQ multiplex PCR; TCRdb's copy has only in-frame clones and leaves some out. The sample lists 5,500 to 8,500 clones, around four fifths occurring once. In the case of this clone: Its antigen remains unidentified.

The CDR3 spans 12 residues. V shed 4 bases and J shed 0 bases, with 6 bases lying between them. In germline, CDR1 is SQVTM, CDR2 ANQGSEA. V usage is TRBV29-1 and J usage is TRBJ1-2, with D perhaps TRBD1 (6 bases). The sample was tumor tissue, taken after neoadjuvant nivolumab, alone or with ipilimumab, at or shortly before surgery. The source of this sequence is an adult with non-small cell lung cancer. In DNA, the CDR3 is TGCAGCGTTGGGACAGCTAACTATGGCTACACCTTC. Encoded protein: CSVGTANYGYTF. Based on the CDR3 plus reference TRBV29-1 and TRBJ1-2, the full variable domain is SAVISQKPSRDICQRGTSLTIQCQVDSQVTMMFWYRQQPGQSLTLIATANQGSEATYESGFVIDKFPISRPNLTFSTLTVSNMSPEDSSIYLCSVGTANYGYTFGSGTRLTVV.